This T cell receptor beta chain was identified during a study of CXCR3-negative and CXCR3-positive naive CD8 T cells. Overall study results and limits: Higher TRB CDR3 hydrophobicity marked CXCR3-positive naive cells relative to CXCR3-negative naive cells.

Preparation of TRB cDNA libraries relied on 5' RACE carrying UMI labels. TCRdb re-called the 5' RACE reads; one entry per CDR3 protein, DNA not given. Its listing shows 8,000 to 10,000 distinct CDR3 sequences. There are 17 residues in the CDR3. Germline V gene data show CDR1 as LNHNV and CDR2 as YYDKDF (reference sequence). This clonotype counts as medium-sized by frequency. Antigen unknown. V is TRBV15 and J is TRBJ2-5; absent DNA, TCRdb's TRBD2 call cannot be checked. Sequenced input: naive CXCR3- CD8+ T cells from blood. This sample's subset: CD45RO-CCR7+CD27+CD95- naive CD8+ T cells lacking CXCR3 (TNR3-). The clonotype originates from a human donor in good health. Some clones in this sample may be carry-over from other donors' samples. The CDR3 sequence is CATSRPQGREDPETQYF.